The 13 T cell receptor beta chains listed next were all sequenced from one sample in a study of human thymus T cells. Only in-frame clones appear in the TCRdb table, and some are missing; sequencing was by immunoSEQ multiplex PCR. The sample holds fewer than 55,000 clones, about 94% seen once. Sequenced input: blood. These receptors were taken from a boy under three years old with a congenital heart defect but otherwise immunologically healthy.

V gene TRBV9 combines with J gene TRBJ2-5, with D tentatively TRBD2 (7 bases). V was shortened by 0 bases and J by 5 bases, with 14 bases between the two germline ends. This CDR3 spans 15 amino acids. The germline V gene has CDR1 SGDLS and CDR2 YYNGEE. CDR3 residues: CASSVGGGADETQYF. Here the CDR3 DNA reads TGTGCCAGCAGCGTAGGAGGGGGGGCCGATGAGACCCAGTACTTC. The full variable domain, its missing parts supplied by reference TRBV9 and TRBJ2-5, is DSGVTQTPKHLITATGQRVTLRCSPRSGDLSVYWYQQSLDQGLQFLIQYYNGEERAKGNILERFSAQQFPDLHSELNLSSLELGDSALYFCASSVGGGADETQYFGPGTRLLVL.

The chain combines TRBV4-2 with TRBJ2-2; 12 bases line up with TRBD2. Germline CDR1 LGHNA, CDR2 YNFKEQ. The J segment lost 3 bases and the V segment lost 0 bases, leaving 5 bases of the junction unmatched. The CDR3 has 18 amino acids. CDR3 loop: CASSQEPSGGAHTGELFF. CDR3 nucleotide sequence: TGTGCCAGCAGCCAAGAACCTAGCGGGGGGGCCCACACCGGGGAGCTGTTTTTT.

The chain couples TRBV6-4 to TRBJ2-7, with 8 bases lining up with TRBD1. This CDR3 region has 14 residues. V trimming: 0 bases; J trimming: 5 bases; junction bases outside the gene matches: 3. Germline values: CDR1 MRHNA, CDR2 SNTAGT. The CDR3 sequence is CASSDSTGEDEQYF. The CDR3 bases are TGTGCCAGCAGTGACTCGACAGGGGAGGACGAGCAGTACTTC.

The rearrangement links TRBV6-4 to TRBJ1-6; perhaps TRBD1 as D (5 bases). The length of the CDR3 is 13 residues. Germline lookup yields CDR1 MRHNA and CDR2 SNTAGT. Trimming removed 5 bases from V and 6 bases from J, with 8 bases in between. Here the CDR3 reads CASSTTANSPLHF. CDR3 bases: TGTGCCAGCAGTACGACAGCTAATTCACCCCTCCACTTT.

This clone was seen only once. CDR3 sequence reads: CASLTFALEQYF. The DNA for the CDR3 is TGTGCCAGCTTGACCTTTGCGCTGGAGCAGTACTTC. This chain links TRBV14 with TRBJ2-7, with D unclear. CDR1 is SGHDN, CDR2 FVKESK, per germline. The CDR3 has 12 amino acids. V lost 8 bases and J 7 bases, leaving 15 bases between the germline ends.

The chain couples TRBV2 to TRBJ1-2; D is undetermined. V gave up 0 bases and J gave up 5 bases, with 4 bases separating them. The length of the CDR3 is 12 residues. In germline, CDR1 is SNHLY, CDR2 FYNNEI. The CDR3 DNA sequence: TGTGCCAGCAGTGAAGCAGAGTATGGCTACACCTTC. This encodes CASSEAEYGYTF.

The chain has TRBV27 and TRBJ1-1; D unresolved. The CDR3 spans 14 residues. V was shortened by 8 bases and J by 1 base, with 14 bases between the two germline ends. In germline, CDR1 is MNHEY, CDR2 SMNVEV (reference sequence). The CDR3 spells CASLALRENTEAFF. As DNA, the CDR3 is TGTGCCAGCCTTGCCTTGCGGGAGAACACTGAAGCTTTCTTT.

The V gene is TRBV5-1, the J gene TRBJ2-2; D is undetermined. The CDR3 is made up of 12 amino acids. V lost 0 bases to trimming and J lost 3 bases, with 0 bases between them. The germline gives CDR1 SGHRS, CDR2 YFSETQ. CDR3 protein: CASSLDTGELFF. The CDR3 coding sequence is TGCGCCAGCAGCTTGGACACCGGGGAGCTGTTTTTT.

J is TRBJ1-2 and V is TRBV6-6, with 7 positions matching TRBD1. Per germline, CDR1 MNHNY and CDR2 SVGAGI (reference sequence). The CDR3 has 14 amino acids. V lost 7 bases, J lost 5 bases, and 10 bases stayed unmatched. CDR3 loop: CASTLGQVEYGYTF. In nucleotides, the CDR3 is TGTGCCAGCACCCTAGGACAGGTGGAGTATGGCTACACCTTC.

This clone was observed a single time. The chain combines TRBV19 with TRBJ1-2, with D perhaps matching TRBD1 (5 bases). V gave up 4 bases and J gave up 2 bases, with 17 bases separating them. Per germline, CDR1 LNHDA and CDR2 SQIVND (reference sequence). The CDR3 loop spans 16 amino acids. Written as DNA, the CDR3 is TGTGCCAGTAGTACCCGGTTGGGACTGTTAAACTATGGCTACACCTTC. Its protein product is CASSTRLGLLNYGYTF.

This chain links TRBV28 with TRBJ2-7; 7 nucleotides match TRBD1. Germline trimming cut 4 bases from V and 0 bases from J; bases unmatched to any gene: 12. The CDR3 totals 17 residues. Germline lookup yields CDR1 MDHEN and CDR2 SYDVKM. CDR3 coding DNA: TGTGCCAGCAGTTATAATGTTATGGGACAGCTCTCCTACGAGCAGTACTTC. Translated: CASSYNVMGQLSYEQYF.

The chain employs TRBV18 and TRBJ2-3; 7 bases map to TRBD1. The length of the CDR3 is 15 residues. Germline V gene lookup returns CDR1 KGHSH and CDR2 LQKENI. V shed 3 bases, J shed 4 bases, and the junction held 7 bases outside the gene matches. The CDR3 loop reads CASSPGQRMADTQYF. For the CDR3, the DNA is TGTGCCAGCTCACCGGGACAGAGAATGGCAGATACGCAGTATTTT.

V gene TRBV4-3 combines with J gene TRBJ2-3; 9 positions agree with TRBD2. The CDR3 totals 17 residues. In germline, CDR1 is LGHNA, CDR2 YSLEER. J lost 3 bases, V lost 1 base, and 8 bases had no gene match. The CDR3 nucleotides are TGCGCCAGCAGCCAAGGAATTCTAGCGGGGAGGACAGATACGCAGTATTTT. It encodes CASSQGILAGRTDTQYF.